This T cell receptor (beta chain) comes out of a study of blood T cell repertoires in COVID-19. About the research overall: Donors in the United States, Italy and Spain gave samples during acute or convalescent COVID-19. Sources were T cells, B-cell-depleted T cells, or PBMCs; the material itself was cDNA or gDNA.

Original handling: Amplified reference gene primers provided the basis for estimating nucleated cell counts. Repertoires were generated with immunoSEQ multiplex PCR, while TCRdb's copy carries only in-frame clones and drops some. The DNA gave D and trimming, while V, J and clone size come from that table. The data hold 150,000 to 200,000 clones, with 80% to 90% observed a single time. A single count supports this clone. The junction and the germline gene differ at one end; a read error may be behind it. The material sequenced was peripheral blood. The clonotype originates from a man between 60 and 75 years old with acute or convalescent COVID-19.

CDR3 residues: CASSLLAGGHNEQFF. CDR3 DNA sequence: TGTGCTAGCAGCCTGCTAGCGGGAGGCCACAATGAGCAGTTCTTC. The chain recombines TRBV7-7 with TRBJ2-1; 11 bases match TRBD2. CDR3 length equals 15 residues. Germline V gives CDR1 SSHAT, CDR2 FNYEAQ (reference sequence). The full variable domain, rest sourced from reference TRBV7-7 and TRBJ2-1, is GAGVSQSPRYKVTKRGQDVTLRCDPISSHATLYWYQQALGQGPEFLTYFNYEAQPDKSGLPSDRFSAERPEGSISTLTIQRTEQRDSAMYRCASSLLAGGHNEQFFGPGTRLTVL.